This paragraph reports one TCR beta chain. Its antigen remains unidentified. The data originate from a study of graft-versus-host responses after intestinal transplantation. In the study overall: Induction using anti-thymocyte globulin, followed by tacrolimus and steroids for roughly 3 years, was given to all recipients.

Clones were read by immunoSEQ multiplex PCR, and TCRdb kept only the in-frame ones, dropping some. The sample has fewer than 150,000 clones, approximately 94% seen once. Findings of the study overall: Early after transplant, HvG declines were associated with peak levels of circulating GvH clones. Recipient marrow held GvH clones, some first seen in ileum or blood. Subjects displaying graft-donor T cell macrochimerism possessed elevated graft-versus-host to host-versus-graft clonal ratios inside allografts.

V gave up 5 bases and J gave up 4 bases, with 14 bases separating them. The CDR3 covers 14 residues. Germline assignment: CDR1 MNHNY and CDR2 SVGAGI (reference sequence). The V gene is TRBV6-6, the J gene TRBJ1-2; D unclear. The source was unstimulated CD4+ T cells sorted from spleen or lymph node cells, collected before intestinal transplant. This TCR came from a human donor who received an intestinal transplant. The CDR3 spells CASSRIQNTYGYTF. The CDR3 DNA sequence: TGTGCCAGCAGTCGTATACAGAATACCTATGGCTACACCTTC.